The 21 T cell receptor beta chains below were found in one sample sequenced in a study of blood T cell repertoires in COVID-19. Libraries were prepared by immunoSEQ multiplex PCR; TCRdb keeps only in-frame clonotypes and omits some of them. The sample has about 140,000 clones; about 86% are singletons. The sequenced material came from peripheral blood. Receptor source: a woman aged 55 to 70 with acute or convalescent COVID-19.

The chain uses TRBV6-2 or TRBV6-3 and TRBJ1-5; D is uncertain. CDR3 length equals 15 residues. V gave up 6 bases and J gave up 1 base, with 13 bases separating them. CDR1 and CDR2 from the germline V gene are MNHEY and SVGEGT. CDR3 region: CASSPGGQSNQPQHF. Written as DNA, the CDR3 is TGTGCCAGCAGCCCCGGAGGGCAGAGCAATCAGCCCCAGCATTTT.

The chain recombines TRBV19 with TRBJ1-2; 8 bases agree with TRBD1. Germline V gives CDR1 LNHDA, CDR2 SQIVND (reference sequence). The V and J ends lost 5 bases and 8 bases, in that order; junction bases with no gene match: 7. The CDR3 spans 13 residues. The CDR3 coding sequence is TGTGCCAGTAGTCGAACACAGGGGGTCGGCTACACCTTC. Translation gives CASSRTQGVGYTF.

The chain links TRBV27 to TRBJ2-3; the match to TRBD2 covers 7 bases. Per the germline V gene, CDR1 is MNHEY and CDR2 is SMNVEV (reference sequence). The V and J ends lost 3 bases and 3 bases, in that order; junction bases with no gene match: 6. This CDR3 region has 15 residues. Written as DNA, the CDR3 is TGTGCCAGCAGTTTCTCCGAGCGGGGAACAGATACGCAGTATTTT. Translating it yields CASSFSERGTDTQYF.

CDR3 protein: CASSGLEDYNEQFF. Written as DNA, the CDR3 is TGCGCCAGCAGTGGACTTGAAGACTACAATGAGCAGTTCTTC. The chain recombines TRBV10-1 with TRBJ2-1; D call uncertain. Germline V lookup: CDR1 WNHNN, CDR2 SYGVQD (reference sequence). V lost 4 bases to trimming and J lost 3 bases, with 10 bases between them. This CDR3 contains 14 residues.

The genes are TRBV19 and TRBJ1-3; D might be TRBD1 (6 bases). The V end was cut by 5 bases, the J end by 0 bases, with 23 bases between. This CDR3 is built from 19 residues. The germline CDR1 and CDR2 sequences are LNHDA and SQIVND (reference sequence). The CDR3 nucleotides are TGTGCCAGTAGTCCCGCGGACAGATTTAGGGGCCACTCTGGAAACACCATATATTTT. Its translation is CASSPADRFRGHSGNTIYF.

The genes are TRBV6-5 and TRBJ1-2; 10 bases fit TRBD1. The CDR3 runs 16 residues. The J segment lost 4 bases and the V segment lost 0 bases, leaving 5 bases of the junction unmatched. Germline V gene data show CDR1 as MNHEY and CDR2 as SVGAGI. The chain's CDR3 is CASSYSGTGALYGYTF. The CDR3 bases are TGTGCCAGCAGTTACTCCGGGACAGGGGCCCTCTATGGCTACACCTTC.

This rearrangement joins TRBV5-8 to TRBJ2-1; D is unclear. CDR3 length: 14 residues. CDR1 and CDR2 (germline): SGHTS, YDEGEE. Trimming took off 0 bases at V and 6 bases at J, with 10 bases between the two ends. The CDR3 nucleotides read TGTGCCAGCAGCTTGGGTATCGTGTTCAATGAGCAGTTCTTC. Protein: CASSLGIVFNEQFF.

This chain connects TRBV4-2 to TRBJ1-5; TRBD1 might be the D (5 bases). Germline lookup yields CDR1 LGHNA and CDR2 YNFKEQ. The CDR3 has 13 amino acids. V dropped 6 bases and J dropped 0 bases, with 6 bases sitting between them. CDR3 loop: CASRGDSNQPQHF. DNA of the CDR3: TGTGCCAGCAGAGGGGATAGCAATCAGCCCCAGCATTTT.

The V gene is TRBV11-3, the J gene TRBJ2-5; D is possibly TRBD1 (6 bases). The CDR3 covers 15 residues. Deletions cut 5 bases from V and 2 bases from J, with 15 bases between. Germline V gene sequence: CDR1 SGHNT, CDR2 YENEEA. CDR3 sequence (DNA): TGTGCCAGCAGCCCACTGACAGGTCGACAAGAGACCCAGTACTTC. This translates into CASSPLTGRQETQYF.

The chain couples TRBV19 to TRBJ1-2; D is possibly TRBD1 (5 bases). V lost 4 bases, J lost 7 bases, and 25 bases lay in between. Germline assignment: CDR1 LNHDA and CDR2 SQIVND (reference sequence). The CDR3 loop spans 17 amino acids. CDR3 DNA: TGTGCCAGTAGTACCCCGCCGGGCGGACATGCTTCGGTTGGCTACACCTTC. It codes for CASSTPPGGHASVGYTF.

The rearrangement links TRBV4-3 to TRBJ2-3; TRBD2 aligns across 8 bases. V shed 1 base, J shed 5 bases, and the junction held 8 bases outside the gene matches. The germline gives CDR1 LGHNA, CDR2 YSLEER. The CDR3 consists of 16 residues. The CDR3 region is CASSQGRGGLGDTQYF. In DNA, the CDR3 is TGCGCCAGCAGCCAAGGACGGGGGGGCCTTGGAGATACGCAGTATTTT.

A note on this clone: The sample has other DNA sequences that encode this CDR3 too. This CDR3 is CASSLGGGTYEQYF. CDR3 DNA sequence: TGTGCCAGCAGTTTAGGGGGGGGAACCTACGAGCAGTACTTC. The chain recombines TRBV28 with TRBJ2-7, with 7 bases lining up with TRBD2. Germline V gives CDR1 MDHEN, CDR2 SYDVKM. Trimming cost V 2 bases and J 2 bases; bases outside gene matches: 3. The CDR3 consists of 14 residues. Complete variable domain (other parts from reference TRBV28 and TRBJ2-7): DVKVTQSSRYLVKRTGEKVFLECVQDMDHENMFWYRQDPGLGLRLIYFSYDVKMKEKGDIPEGYSVSREKKERFSLILESASTNQTSMYLCASSLGGGTYEQYFGPGTRLTVT.

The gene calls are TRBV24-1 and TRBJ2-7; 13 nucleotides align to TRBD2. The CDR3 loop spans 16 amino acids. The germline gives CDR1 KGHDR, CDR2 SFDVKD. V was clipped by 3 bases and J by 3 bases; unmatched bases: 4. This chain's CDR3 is CATSDPGTSGDYEQYF. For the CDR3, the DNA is TGTGCCACCAGTGATCCCGGGACTAGCGGGGACTACGAGCAGTACTTC.

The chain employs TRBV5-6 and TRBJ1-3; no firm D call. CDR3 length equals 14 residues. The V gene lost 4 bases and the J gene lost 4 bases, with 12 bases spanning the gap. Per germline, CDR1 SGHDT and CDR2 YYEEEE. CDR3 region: CASSRRVTGNTIYF. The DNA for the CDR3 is TGTGCCAGCAGCAGGAGGGTTACCGGAAACACCATATATTTT.

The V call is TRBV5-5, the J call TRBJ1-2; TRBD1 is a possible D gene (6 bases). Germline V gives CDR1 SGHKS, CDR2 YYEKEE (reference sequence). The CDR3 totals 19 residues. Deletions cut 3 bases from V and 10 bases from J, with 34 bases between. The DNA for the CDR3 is TGTGCCAGCAGCTGGGGGCAGGCCAACAAGGATTCTTCCCTTCGCTCCTACACCTTC. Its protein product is CASSWGQANKDSSLRSYTF.

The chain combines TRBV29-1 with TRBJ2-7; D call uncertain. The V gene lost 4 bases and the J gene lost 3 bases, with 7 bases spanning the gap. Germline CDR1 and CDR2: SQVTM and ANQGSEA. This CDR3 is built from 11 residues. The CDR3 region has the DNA TGCAGCGTTGGGGCTGACTACGAGCAGTACTTC. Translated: CSVGADYEQYF.

DNA for the CDR3: TGTGCCAGTAGTATTGGGACAGGGGGCGCGAACTATGGCTACACCTTC. This sequence encodes CASSIGTGGANYGYTF. The V call is TRBV19, the J call TRBJ1-2; 12 bases line up with TRBD1. The J segment lost 2 bases and the V segment lost 3 bases, leaving 4 bases of the junction unmatched. Germline V lookup: CDR1 LNHDA, CDR2 SQIVND (reference sequence). The length of the CDR3 is 16 residues. The whole variable domain, remainder taken from reference TRBV19 and TRBJ1-2, is DGGITQSPKYLFRKEGQNVTLSCEQNLNHDAMYWYRQDPGQGLRLIYYSQIVNDFQKGDIAEGYSVSREKKESFPLTVTSAQKNPTAFYLCASSIGTGGANYGYTFGSGTRLTVV.

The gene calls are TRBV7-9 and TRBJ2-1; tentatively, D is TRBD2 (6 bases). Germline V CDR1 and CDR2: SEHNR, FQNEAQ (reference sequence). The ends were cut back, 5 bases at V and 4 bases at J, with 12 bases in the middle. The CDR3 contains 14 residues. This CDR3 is CASSPRLEYNEQFF. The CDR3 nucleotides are TGTGCCAGCAGCCCGCGACTAGAATACAATGAGCAGTTCTTC.

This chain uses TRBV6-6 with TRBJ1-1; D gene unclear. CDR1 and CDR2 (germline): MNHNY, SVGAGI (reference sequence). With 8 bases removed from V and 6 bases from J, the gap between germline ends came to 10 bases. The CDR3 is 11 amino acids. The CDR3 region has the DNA TGTGCCAGCCATCGCGTAGCTGAAGCTTTCTTT. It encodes CASHRVAEAFF.

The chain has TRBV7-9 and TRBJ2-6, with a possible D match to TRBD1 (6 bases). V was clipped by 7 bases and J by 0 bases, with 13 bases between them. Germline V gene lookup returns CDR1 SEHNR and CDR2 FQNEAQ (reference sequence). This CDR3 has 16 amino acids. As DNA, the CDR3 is TGTGCCAGCACCGGGACACCGAGCTCTGGGGCCAACGTCCTGACTTTC. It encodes CASTGTPSSGANVLTF.

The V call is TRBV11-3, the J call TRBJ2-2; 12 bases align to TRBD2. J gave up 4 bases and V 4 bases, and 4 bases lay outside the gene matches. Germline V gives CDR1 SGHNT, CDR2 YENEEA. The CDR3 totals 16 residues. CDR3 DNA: TGTGCCAGCAGCTGGCAGGGACTAGCGGGCACCGGGGAGCTGTTTTTT. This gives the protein CASSWQGLAGTGELFF.